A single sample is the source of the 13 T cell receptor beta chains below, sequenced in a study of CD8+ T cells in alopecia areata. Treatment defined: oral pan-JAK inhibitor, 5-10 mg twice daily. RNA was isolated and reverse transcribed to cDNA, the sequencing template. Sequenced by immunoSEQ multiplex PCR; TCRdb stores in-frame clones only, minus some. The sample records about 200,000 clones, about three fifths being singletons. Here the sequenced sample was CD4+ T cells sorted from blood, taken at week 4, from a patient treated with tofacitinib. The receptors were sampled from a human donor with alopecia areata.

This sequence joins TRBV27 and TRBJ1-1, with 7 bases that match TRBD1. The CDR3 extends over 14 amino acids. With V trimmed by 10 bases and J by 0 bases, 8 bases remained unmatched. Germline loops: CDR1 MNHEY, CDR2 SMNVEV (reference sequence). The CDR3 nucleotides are TGTGCCACCGCAAAAGACAGGGTGAACACTGAAGCTTTCTTT. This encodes CATAKDRVNTEAFF.

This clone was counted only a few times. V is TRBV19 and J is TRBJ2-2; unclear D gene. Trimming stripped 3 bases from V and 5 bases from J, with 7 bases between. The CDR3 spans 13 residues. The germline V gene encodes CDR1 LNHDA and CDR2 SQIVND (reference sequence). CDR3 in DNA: TGTGCCAGTAGTATCCCCCGAACCGGGGAGCTGTTTTTT. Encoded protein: CASSIPRTGELFF.

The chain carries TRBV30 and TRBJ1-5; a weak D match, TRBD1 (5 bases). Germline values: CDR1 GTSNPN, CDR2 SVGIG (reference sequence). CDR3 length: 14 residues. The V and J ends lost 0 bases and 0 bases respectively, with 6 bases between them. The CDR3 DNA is TGTGCCTGGAGTGTCAGGGCTAGCAATCAGCCCCAGCATTTT. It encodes CAWSVRASNQPQHF. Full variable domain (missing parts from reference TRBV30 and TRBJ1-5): SQTIHQWPATLVQPVGSPLSLECTVEGTSNPNLYWYRQAAGRGLQLLFYSVGIGQISSEVPQNLSASRPQDRQFILSSKKLLLSDSGFYLCAWSVRASNQPQHFGDGTRLSIL.

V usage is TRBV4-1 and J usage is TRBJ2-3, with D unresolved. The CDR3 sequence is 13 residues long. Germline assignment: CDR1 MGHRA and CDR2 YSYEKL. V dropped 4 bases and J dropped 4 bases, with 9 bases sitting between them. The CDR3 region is CASSPSAPDTQYF. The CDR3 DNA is TGCGCCAGCAGCCCATCCGCCCCAGATACGCAGTATTTT.

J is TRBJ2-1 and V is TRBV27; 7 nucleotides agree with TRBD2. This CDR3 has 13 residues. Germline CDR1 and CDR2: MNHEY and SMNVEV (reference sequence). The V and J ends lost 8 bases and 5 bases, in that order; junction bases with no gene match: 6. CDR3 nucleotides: TGTGCCAGCCGCCAGCTAGCGGACAATGAGCAGTTCTTC. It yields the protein CASRQLADNEQFF.

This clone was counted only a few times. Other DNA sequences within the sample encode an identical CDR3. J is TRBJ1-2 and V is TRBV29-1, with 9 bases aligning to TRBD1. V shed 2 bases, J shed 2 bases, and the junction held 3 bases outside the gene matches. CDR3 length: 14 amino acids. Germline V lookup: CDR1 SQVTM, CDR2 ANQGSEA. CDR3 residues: CSVERGQGNYGYTF. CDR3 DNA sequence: TGCAGCGTTGAAAGGGGACAGGGCAACTATGGCTACACCTTC.

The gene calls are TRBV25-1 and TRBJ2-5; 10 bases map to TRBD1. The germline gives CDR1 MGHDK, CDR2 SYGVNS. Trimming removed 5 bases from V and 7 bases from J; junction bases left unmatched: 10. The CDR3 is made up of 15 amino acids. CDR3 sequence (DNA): TGTGCCAGCAGTTCGGGCGGGACAGGGGAGCGGACCCAGTACTTC. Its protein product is CASSSGGTGERTQYF. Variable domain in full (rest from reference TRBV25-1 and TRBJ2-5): EADIYQTPRYLVIGTGKKITLECSQTMGHDKMYWYQQDPGMELHLIHYSYGVNSTEKGDLSSESTVSRIRTEHFPLTLESARPSHTSQYLCASSSGGTGERTQYFGPGTRLLVL.

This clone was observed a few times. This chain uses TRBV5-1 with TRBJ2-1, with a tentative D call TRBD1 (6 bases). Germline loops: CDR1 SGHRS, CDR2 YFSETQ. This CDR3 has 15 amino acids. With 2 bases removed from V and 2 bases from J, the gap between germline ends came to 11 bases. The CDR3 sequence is CASSLQGPPYNEQFF. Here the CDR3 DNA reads TGCGCCAGCAGCTTACAGGGACCTCCCTACAATGAGCAGTTCTTC. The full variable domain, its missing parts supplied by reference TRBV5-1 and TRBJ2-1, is KAGVTQTPRYLIKTRGQQVTLSCSPISGHRSVSWYQQTPGQGLQFLFEYFSETQRNKGNFPGRFSGRQFSNSRSEMNVSTLELGDSALYLCASSLQGPPYNEQFFGPGTRLTVL.

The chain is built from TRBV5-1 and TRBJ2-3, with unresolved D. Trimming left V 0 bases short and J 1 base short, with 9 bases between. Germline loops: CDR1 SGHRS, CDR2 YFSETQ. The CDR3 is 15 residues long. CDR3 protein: CASSLENFRTDTQYF. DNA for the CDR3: TGCGCCAGCAGCTTGGAAAACTTCCGCACAGATACGCAGTATTTT.

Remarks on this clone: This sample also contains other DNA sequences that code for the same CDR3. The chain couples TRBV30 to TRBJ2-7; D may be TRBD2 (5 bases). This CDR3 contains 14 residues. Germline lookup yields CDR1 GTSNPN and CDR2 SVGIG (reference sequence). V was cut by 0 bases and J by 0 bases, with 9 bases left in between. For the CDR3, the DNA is TGTGCCTGGAGTGTACAAGGGAGCTCCTACGAGCAGTACTTC. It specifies CAWSVQGSSYEQYF. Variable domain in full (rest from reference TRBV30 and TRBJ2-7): SQTIHQWPATLVQPVGSPLSLECTVEGTSNPNLYWYRQAAGRGLQLLFYSVGIGQISSEVPQNLSASRPQDRQFILSSKKLLLSDSGFYLCAWSVQGSSYEQYFGPGTRLTVT.

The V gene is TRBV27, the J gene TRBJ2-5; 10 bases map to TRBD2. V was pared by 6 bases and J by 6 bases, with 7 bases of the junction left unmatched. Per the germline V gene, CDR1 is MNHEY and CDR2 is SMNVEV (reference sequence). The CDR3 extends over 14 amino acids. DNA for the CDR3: TGTGCCAGCAGCCCTAGCGGGGGAGGGAAGACCCAGTACTTC. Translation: CASSPSGGGKTQYF.

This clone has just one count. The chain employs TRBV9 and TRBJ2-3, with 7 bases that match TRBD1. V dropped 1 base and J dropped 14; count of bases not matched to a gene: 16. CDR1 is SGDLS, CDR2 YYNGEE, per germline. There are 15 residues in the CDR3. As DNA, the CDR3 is TGTGCCAGCAGCGTAACCCAGTCGGAAGGGGGCGGTCGGTATTTT. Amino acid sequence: CASSVTQSEGGGRYF. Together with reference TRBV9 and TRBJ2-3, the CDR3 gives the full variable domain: DSGVTQTPKHLITATGQRVTLRCSPRSGDLSVYWYQQSLDQGLQFLIQYYNGEERAKGNILERFSAQQFPDLHSELNLSSLELGDSALYFCASSVTQSEGGGRYFGPGTRLTVL.

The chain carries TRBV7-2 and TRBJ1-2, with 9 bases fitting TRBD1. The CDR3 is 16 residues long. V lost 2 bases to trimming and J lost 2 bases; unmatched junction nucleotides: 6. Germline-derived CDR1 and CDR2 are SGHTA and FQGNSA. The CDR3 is CASSLTAGTGNYGYTF. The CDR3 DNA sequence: TGTGCCAGCAGCTTAACCGCCGGGACAGGGAACTATGGCTACACCTTC.